This T cell receptor (beta chain) was sequenced for a study of blood T cell repertoires in COVID-19. This table comes from immunoSEQ multiplex PCR, and its TCRdb copy is limited to in-frame clones, with some not included. The sample yields some 64,000 clones, roughly 87% seen once. Trimming removed 1 base at V and 8 bases at J, with 8 bases between. Germline V gene lookup returns CDR1 MGHRA and CDR2 YSYEKL. The CDR3 is 13 amino acids. Sequencing was done on a sample of peripheral blood. This TCR derives from a man aged 45 to 65 with active COVID-19. This rearrangement joins TRBV4-1 to TRBJ2-2; the D is unclear. CDR3 nucleotides: TGCGCCAGCAGCCAAGTAGTGGTGGGGGAGCTGTTTTTT. It specifies CASSQVVVGELFF.